Following are 9 T cell receptor beta chains from one sample sequenced in a study of CD8 T cells in Susac syndrome. The authors reverse transcribed roughly 0.5 to 1 ug RNA with random hexamers. TCRdb reanalysed the immunoSEQ multiplex PCR reads using MiXCR and keeps one entry per CDR3 protein. The sample has hundreds of thousands of distinct CDR3 sequences, 93% seen once. The sample taken for sequencing was CD4+ T cells from PBMCs. Receptor source: a human donor with multiple sclerosis.

The J gene is TRBJ2-7, the V gene TRBV15; D not resolved. The CDR3 contains 15 residues. Trimming cost V 1 base and J 5 bases, with 15 bases left between them. Germline V gene sequence: CDR1 LNHNV, CDR2 YYDKDF (reference sequence). The chain's CDR3 is CATSRGDGFPDEQYF. CDR3 nucleotides: TGTGCCACCAGCAGAGGGGATGGGTTCCCTGACGAGCAGTACTTC.

The chain is built from TRBV5-1 and TRBJ2-7, with 9 positions matching TRBD1. This CDR3 is 15 amino acids long. Germline V gene lookup returns CDR1 SGHRS and CDR2 YFSETQ. V shed 4 bases, J shed 5 bases, and the junction held 10 bases outside the gene matches. Here the CDR3 reads CASSAYRGLQDEQYF. The CDR3 DNA follows: TGCGCCAGCAGCGCCTACAGGGGGCTTCAGGACGAGCAGTACTTC.

V usage is TRBV28 and J usage is TRBJ2-7, with TRBD2 identical over 7 bases. The CDR3 is 16 amino acids. The V gene end was trimmed by 5 bases and the J gene end by 0 bases; junction bases not matched to a gene: 10. Germline V lookup: CDR1 MDHEN, CDR2 SYDVKM. The CDR3, as DNA: TGTGCCAGCAGTCCCTCGACTAGCTCGAGCTCCTACGAGCAGTACTTC. Translation: CASSPSTSSSSYEQYF.

The chain is built from TRBV5-6 and TRBJ2-2; D is tentatively TRBD1 or TRBD2 (5 bases each). Trimming took 4 bases from V and 5 from J, leaving 15 bases between them. In germline, CDR1 is SGHDT, CDR2 YYEEEE. This CDR3 is 15 amino acids long. CDR3 region: CASSPLQGRTGELFF. The CDR3 DNA follows: TGTGCCAGCAGCCCCCTGCAGGGACGGACCGGGGAGCTGTTTTTT.

The chain recombines TRBV2 with TRBJ2-5, with a tentative D call TRBD2 (5 bases). This CDR3 spans 12 amino acids. CDR1 SNHLY and CDR2 FYNNEI come from the germline V gene. With 6 bases removed from V and 2 bases from J, the gap between germline ends came to 7 bases. CDR3: CASRRTQETQYF. The CDR3, as DNA: TGTGCCAGCAGACGGACTCAAGAGACCCAGTACTTC.

This chain links TRBV4-1 with TRBJ2-3; D unclear. Germline CDR1 and CDR2: MGHRA and YSYEKL. V was cut by 0 bases and J by 1 base, with 11 bases left in between. The CDR3 is 16 amino acids. The CDR3 DNA reads as TGCGCCAGCAGCCAAGACGGAGTCGGCCGCACAGATACGCAGTATTTT. As protein: CASSQDGVGRTDTQYF.

This sequence joins TRBV12-3 or TRBV12-4 and TRBJ1-5; D is ambiguous. CDR3 size: 14 residues. The ends were cut back, 5 bases at V and 2 bases at J, with 10 bases in the middle. The CDR3 here is CASSQQIGNQPQHF. The CDR3 DNA is TGTGCCAGCAGTCAGCAGATAGGCAATCAGCCCCAGCATTTT.

The chain couples TRBV6-6 to TRBJ2-2; possible D gene TRBD1, 5 bases. The CDR3 length is 16 residues. Germline V gene data show CDR1 as MNHNY and CDR2 as SVGAGI (reference sequence). Trimming pared 2 bases from V and 6 bases from J, leaving 16 bases between. The CDR3 loop is CASSYKGSGAPGELFF. The DNA of the CDR3 is TGTGCCAGCAGTTACAAGGGGTCCGGCGCCCCCGGGGAGCTGTTTTTT.

This chain links TRBV19 with TRBJ2-2; D possibly corresponds to TRBD2 (6 bases). V was clipped by 7 bases and J by 4 bases, with 16 bases between them. The CDR3 contains 15 residues. The germline V gene encodes CDR1 LNHDA and CDR2 SQIVND (reference sequence). The CDR3 spells CASTTLGRSTGELFF. CDR3 in DNA: TGTGCCAGTACCACTCTAGGGAGGAGCACCGGGGAGCTGTTTTTT.